These 13 T cell receptor beta chains share one sample of origin, sequenced in a study of shared clonotypes between healthy human individuals. CD45RO negativity and positive selection for CCR7 defined naive CD8 cells, a population that excluded terminally differentiated effector memory CD45RA+ cells. Assay: immunoSEQ multiplex PCR; the TCRdb copy retains only in-frame clones and omits some. In the table there are a few hundred thousand clones, roughly 95% of which are singletons. The sample comprised naive CD8+ T cells sorted from blood. These receptors all come from a woman aged 25 to 39 in good health.

The chain carries TRBV28 and TRBJ2-7; perhaps TRBD1 as D (7 bases). Germline V gene data show CDR1 as MDHEN and CDR2 as SYDVKM. V shed 2 bases and J shed 5 bases, with 22 bases lying between them. The CDR3 sequence is 17 residues long. CDR3 sequence (DNA): TGTGCCAGCAGTTTAACGCCCGTCGGGGCAGGGGGGCACGAGCAGTACTTC. It yields the protein CASSLTPVGAGGHEQYF. The full variable domain, with the rest looked up from reference TRBV28 and TRBJ2-7, is DVKVTQSSRYLVKRTGEKVFLECVQDMDHENMFWYRQDPGLGLRLIYFSYDVKMKEKGDIPEGYSVSREKKERFSLILESASTNQTSMYLCASSLTPVGAGGHEQYFGPGTRLTVT.

This chain joins TRBV27 and TRBJ2-3; 8 positions match TRBD1. The germline V gene encodes CDR1 MNHEY and CDR2 SMNVEV (reference sequence). The V segment lost 6 bases and the J segment 4 bases; nucleotides outside the gene matches: 9. The CDR3 has 15 residues. CDR3: CASSPGQAPSDTQYF. Written as DNA, the CDR3 is TGTGCCAGCAGCCCGGGACAGGCCCCCTCAGATACGCAGTATTTT.

Comment on this clone: The sample has other DNA sequences that encode this CDR3 too. V and J are TRBV28 and TRBJ2-2, with a tentative D call TRBD2 (7 bases). V lost 8 bases and J 5 bases, leaving 15 bases between the germline ends. The CDR3 is 14 residues long. CDR1 and CDR2 from the germline V gene are MDHEN and SYDVKM. CDR3 sequence (DNA): TGTGCCAGCTGGGGGGGCGGTGAAACCGGGGAGCTGTTTTTT. Translating gives CASWGGGETGELFF.

The chain joins TRBV6-1 to TRBJ1-5, with a possible D match to TRBD1 (6 bases). Germline V gene lookup returns CDR1 MNHNS and CDR2 SASEGT. V lost 3 bases and J lost 2, with 11 bases in between. The CDR3 extends over 15 amino acids. The CDR3 region is CASSEDSKRNQPQHF. For the CDR3, the DNA is TGTGCCAGCAGTGAGGACAGCAAGCGCAATCAGCCCCAGCATTTT.

Comments on this clone: The sample carries other DNA sequences with the same CDR3. The gene calls are TRBV7-9 and TRBJ2-7; tentatively, D is TRBD2 (7 bases). The germline CDR1 and CDR2 sequences are SEHNR and FQNEAQ (reference sequence). Trimming pared 7 bases from V and 2 bases from J, leaving 12 bases between. The CDR3 runs 13 residues. In DNA form, the CDR3 reads TGTGCCAGCACCCCGGGGGGCCCCTACGAGCAGTACTTC. Encoded protein: CASTPGGPYEQYF.

This chain joins TRBV6-1 and TRBJ2-1; 8 bases align to TRBD2. The CDR3 spans 11 residues. Per germline, CDR1 MNHNS and CDR2 SASEGT. The trim removed 6 bases at V and 12 bases at J, leaving 4 bases unmatched. The chain's CDR3 is CASSLAGWQFF. The CDR3 nucleotides read TGTGCCAGCAGCTTAGCGGGATGGCAGTTCTTC.

The chain recombines TRBV4-1 with TRBJ1-1; 9 bases agree with TRBD1. The CDR3 spans 15 residues. With 4 bases clipped from V and 8 bases from J, the junction kept 11 bases outside the gene matches. Germline assignment: CDR1 MGHRA and CDR2 YSYEKL. CDR3 DNA: TGCGCCAGCAGCCCCCGGAACAGGGGGCTCGGCGAAGCTTTCTTT. Translation gives CASSPRNRGLGEAFF.

For this clone: Distinct nucleotide sequences in the sample also encode this CDR3. V and J are TRBV27 and TRBJ2-7, with D tentatively TRBD1 (5 bases). CDR1 is MNHEY, CDR2 SMNVEV, per germline (reference sequence). The CDR3 runs 13 residues. The V end lost 5 bases, the J end lost 2 bases, and 10 bases lay between the germline ends. CDR3 region: CASSPRGPYEQYF. The CDR3 DNA sequence: TGTGCCAGCAGTCCTAGGGGCCCCTACGAGCAGTACTTC.

A few counts support this clone. This sequence joins TRBV10-1 and TRBJ2-7; maybe TRBD2 (5 bases). This CDR3 comprises 12 residues. Germline-derived CDR1 and CDR2 are WNHNN and SYGVQD (reference sequence). The V end was cut by 3 bases, the J end by 3 bases, with 6 bases between. CDR3: CASSEGLYEQYF. CDR3 nucleotide sequence: TGCGCCAGCAGTGAAGGACTCTACGAGCAGTACTTC.

The rearrangement joins TRBV27 to TRBJ2-1; perhaps TRBD1 as D (6 bases). The germline V gene has CDR1 MNHEY and CDR2 SMNVEV (reference sequence). The CDR3 contains 15 residues. V shed 4 bases and J shed 0 bases, with 10 bases lying between them. The CDR3 sequence: CASSSGTTSYNEQFF. The DNA of the CDR3 is TGTGCCAGCAGTTCTGGGACAACCTCCTACAATGAGCAGTTCTTC.

The V and J genes are TRBV11-3 and TRBJ2-1; the match to TRBD2 covers 12 bases. The CDR3 sequence is 17 residues long. The germline CDR1 and CDR2 sequences are SGHNT and YENEEA. V shed 3 bases, J shed 4 bases, and the junction held 7 bases outside the gene matches. The CDR3 region has the DNA TGTGCCAGCAGCTTCGAACGAGGACTAGCGGGATACAATGAGCAGTTCTTC. This encodes CASSFERGLAGYNEQFF.

CDR3 bases: TGTGCCAGCAGCTTAGTCAGGAGGGAAGAGACCCAGTACTTC. This gives the protein CASSLVRREETQYF. V and J are TRBV7-9 and TRBJ2-5, with D possibly TRBD2 on 6 matching bases. The V and J ends lost 1 base and 3 bases respectively, with 9 bases between them. The germline V gene has CDR1 SEHNR and CDR2 FQNEAQ (reference sequence). CDR3 size: 14 residues.

The chain joins TRBV2 to TRBJ1-1, with 9 bases lining up with TRBD1. The J segment lost 8 bases and the V segment lost 2 bases, leaving 12 bases of the junction unmatched. CDR1 SNHLY and CDR2 FYNNEI come from the germline V gene. The CDR3 contains 16 residues. CDR3 residues: CASSEQSLTGGIEAFF. Here the CDR3 DNA reads TGTGCCAGCAGTGAACAGTCCCTGACAGGGGGGATAGAAGCTTTCTTT.